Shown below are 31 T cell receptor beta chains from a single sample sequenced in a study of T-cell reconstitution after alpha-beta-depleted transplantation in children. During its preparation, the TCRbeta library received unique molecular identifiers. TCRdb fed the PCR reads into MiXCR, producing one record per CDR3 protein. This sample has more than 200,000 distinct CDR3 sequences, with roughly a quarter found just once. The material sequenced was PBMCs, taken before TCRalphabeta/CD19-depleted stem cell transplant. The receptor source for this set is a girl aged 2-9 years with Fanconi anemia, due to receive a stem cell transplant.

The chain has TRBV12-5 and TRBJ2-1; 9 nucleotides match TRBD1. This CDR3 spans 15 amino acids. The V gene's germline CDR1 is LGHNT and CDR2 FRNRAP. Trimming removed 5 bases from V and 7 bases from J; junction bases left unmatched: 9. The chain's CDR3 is CASGASGTGQNEQFF. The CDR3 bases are TGTGCTAGTGGTGCCTCCGGGACAGGGCAGAATGAGCAGTTCTTC.

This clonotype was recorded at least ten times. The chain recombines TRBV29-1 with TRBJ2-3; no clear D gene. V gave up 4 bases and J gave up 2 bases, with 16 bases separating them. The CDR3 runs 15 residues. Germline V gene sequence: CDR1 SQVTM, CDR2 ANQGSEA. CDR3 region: CSVVGISRTTDTQYF. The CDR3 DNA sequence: TGCAGCGTTGTGGGGATTAGCCGAACCACAGATACGCAGTATTTT.

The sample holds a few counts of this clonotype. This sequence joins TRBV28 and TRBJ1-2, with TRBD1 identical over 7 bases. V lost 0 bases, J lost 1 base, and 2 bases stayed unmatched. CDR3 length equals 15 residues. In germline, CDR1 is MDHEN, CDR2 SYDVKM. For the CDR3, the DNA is TGTGCCAGCAGTTTATGGACAGGGCTTAACTATGGCTACACCTTC. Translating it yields CASSLWTGLNYGYTF.

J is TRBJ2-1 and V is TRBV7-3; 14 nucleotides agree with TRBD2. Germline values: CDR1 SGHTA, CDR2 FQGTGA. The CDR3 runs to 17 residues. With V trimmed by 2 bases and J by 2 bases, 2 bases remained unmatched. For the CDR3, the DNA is TGTGCCAGCAGCTTAGGGGGACTAGCGGGAGCCTACAATGAGCAGTTCTTC. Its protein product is CASSLGGLAGAYNEQFF.

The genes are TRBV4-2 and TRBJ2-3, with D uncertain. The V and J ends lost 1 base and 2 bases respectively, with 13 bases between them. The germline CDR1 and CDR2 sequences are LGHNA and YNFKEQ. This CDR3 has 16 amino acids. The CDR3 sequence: CASSQVEVRHTDTQYF. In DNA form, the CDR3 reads TGTGCCAGCAGCCAAGTAGAAGTCCGTCACACAGATACGCAGTATTTT.

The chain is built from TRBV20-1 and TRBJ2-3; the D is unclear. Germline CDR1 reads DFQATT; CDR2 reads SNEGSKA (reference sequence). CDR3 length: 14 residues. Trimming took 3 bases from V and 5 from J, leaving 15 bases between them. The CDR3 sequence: CSASRAIGIDTQYF. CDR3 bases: TGCAGTGCTAGTCGAGCTATAGGTATAGATACGCAGTATTTT.

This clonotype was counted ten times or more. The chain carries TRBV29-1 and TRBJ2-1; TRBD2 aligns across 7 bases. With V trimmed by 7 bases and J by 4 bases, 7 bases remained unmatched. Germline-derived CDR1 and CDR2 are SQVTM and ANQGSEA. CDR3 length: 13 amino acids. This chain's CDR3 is CSASSGEYNEQFF. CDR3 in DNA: TGCAGCGCGTCGAGCGGGGAGTACAATGAGCAGTTCTTC.

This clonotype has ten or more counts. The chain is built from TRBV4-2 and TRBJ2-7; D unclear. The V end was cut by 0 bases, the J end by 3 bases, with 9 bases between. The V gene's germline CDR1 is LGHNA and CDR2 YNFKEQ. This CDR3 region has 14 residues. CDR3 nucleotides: TGTGCCAGCAGCCAAGACGCGTGGGTCTACGAGCAGTACTTC. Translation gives CASSQDAWVYEQYF.

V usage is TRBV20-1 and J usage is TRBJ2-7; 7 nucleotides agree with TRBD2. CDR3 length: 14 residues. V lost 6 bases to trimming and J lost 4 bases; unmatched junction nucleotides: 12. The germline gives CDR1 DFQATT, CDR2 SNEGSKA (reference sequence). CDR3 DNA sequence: TGCAGTGCCCTCGGACTAGACCTTTTATACGAGCAGTACTTC. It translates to CSALGLDLLYEQYF.

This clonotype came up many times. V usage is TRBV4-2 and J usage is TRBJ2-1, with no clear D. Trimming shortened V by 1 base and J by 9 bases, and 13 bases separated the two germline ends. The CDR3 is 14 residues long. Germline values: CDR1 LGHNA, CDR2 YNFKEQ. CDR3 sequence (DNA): TGTGCCAGCAGCCAAGGTCCGGGCGTTCGTGAGCAGTTCTTC. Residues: CASSQGPGVREQFF.

The CDR3 DNA reads as TGTGCCAGCAGCCCTGATCCAACTAATGAAAAACTGTTTTTT. Protein product: CASSPDPTNEKLFF. The rearrangement uses TRBV7-2 and TRBJ1-4; the D is unclear. Germline V gives CDR1 SGHTA, CDR2 FQGNSA. The CDR3 is 14 amino acids. Trimming pared 5 bases from V and 0 bases from J, leaving 7 bases between.

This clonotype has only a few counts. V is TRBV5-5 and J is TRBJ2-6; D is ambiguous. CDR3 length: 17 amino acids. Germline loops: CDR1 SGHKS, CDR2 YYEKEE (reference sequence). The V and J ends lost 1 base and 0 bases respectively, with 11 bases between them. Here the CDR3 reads CASSLPVPLSGANVLTF. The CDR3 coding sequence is TGTGCCAGCAGCTTGCCAGTACCCCTCTCTGGGGCCAACGTCCTGACTTTC.

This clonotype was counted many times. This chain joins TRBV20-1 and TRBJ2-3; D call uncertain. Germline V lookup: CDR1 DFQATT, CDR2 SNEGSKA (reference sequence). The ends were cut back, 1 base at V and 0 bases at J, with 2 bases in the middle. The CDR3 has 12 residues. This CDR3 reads CSARVSTDTQYF. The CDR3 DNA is TGCAGTGCTAGAGTGAGCACAGATACGCAGTATTTT.

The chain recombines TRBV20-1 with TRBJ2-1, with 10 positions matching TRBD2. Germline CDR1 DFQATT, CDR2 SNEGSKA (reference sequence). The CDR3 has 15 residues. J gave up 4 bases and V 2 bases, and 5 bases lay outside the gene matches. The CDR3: CSARSGLAVYNEQFF. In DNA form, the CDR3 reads TGCAGTGCTAGATCTGGACTAGCGGTTTACAATGAGCAGTTCTTC.

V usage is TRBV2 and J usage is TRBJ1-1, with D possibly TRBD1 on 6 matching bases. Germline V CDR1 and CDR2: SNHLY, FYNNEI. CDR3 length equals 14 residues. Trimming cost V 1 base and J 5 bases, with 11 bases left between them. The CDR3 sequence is CASSEEGVLTEAFF. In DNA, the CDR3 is TGTGCCAGCAGTGAAGAGGGGGTGTTAACTGAAGCTTTCTTT.

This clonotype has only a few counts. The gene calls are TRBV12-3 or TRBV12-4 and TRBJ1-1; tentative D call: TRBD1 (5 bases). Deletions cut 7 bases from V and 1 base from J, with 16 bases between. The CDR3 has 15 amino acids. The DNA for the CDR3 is TGTGCCAGCAAACCCCAGACAGCTCCGAACACTGAAGCTTTCTTT. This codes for CASKPQTAPNTEAFF.

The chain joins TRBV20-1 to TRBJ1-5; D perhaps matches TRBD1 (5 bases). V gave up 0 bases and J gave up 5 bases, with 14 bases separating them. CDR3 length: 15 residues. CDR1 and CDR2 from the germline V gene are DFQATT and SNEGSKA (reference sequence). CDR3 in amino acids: CSAREAAGNDQPQHF. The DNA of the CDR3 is TGCAGTGCTAGAGAGGCAGCAGGGAACGATCAGCCCCAGCATTTT.

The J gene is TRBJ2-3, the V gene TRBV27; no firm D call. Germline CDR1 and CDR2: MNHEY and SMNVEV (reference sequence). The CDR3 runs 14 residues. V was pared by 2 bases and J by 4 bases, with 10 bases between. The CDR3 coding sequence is TGTGCCAGCAGTTTACGCCCTCACCCAGATACGCAGTATTTT. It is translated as CASSLRPHPDTQYF.

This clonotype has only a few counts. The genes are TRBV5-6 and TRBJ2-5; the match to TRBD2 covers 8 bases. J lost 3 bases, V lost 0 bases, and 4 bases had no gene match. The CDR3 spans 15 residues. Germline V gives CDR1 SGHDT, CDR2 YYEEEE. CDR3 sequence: CASSLASREEETQYF. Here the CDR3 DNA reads TGTGCCAGCAGCTTGGCCTCGCGGGAGGAAGAGACCCAGTACTTC.

This CDR3 is CSASGRLAGGQYGETQYF. The CDR3 coding sequence is TGCAGTGCTAGCGGTCGGCTAGCGGGAGGGCAATATGGGGAGACCCAGTACTTC. The J gene is TRBJ2-5, the V gene TRBV20-1, with 12 bases identical to TRBD2. The J segment lost 5 bases and the V segment lost 3 bases, leaving 16 bases of the junction unmatched. The CDR3 is made up of 18 amino acids. Per germline, CDR1 DFQATT and CDR2 SNEGSKA (reference sequence).

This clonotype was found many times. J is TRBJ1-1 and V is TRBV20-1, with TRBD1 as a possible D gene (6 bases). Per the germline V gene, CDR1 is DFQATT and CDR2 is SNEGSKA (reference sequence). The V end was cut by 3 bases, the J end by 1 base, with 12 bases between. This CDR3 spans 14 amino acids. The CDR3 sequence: CSARKWGPNTEAFF. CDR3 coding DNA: TGCAGTGCTAGGAAATGGGGGCCGAACACTGAAGCTTTCTTT.

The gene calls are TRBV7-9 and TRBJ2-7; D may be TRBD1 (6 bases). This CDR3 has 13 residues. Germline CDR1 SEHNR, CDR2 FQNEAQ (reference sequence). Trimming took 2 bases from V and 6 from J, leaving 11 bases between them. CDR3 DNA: TGTGCCAGCAGCTTAATAGGGGACACCGAGCAGTACTTC. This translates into CASSLIGDTEQYF. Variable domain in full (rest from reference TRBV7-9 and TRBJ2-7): DTGVSQNPRHKITKRGQNVTFRCDPISEHNRLYWYRQTLGQGPEFLTYFQNEAQLEKSRLLSDRFSAERPKGSFSTLEIQRTEQGDSAMYLCASSLIGDTEQYFGPGTRLTVT.

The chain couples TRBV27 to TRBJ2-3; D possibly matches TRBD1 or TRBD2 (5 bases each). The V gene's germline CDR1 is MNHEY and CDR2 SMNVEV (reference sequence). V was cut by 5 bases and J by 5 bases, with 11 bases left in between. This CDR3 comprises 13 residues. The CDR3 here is CASSKRGRDTQYF. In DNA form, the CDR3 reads TGTGCCAGCAGTAAGAGGGGACGAGATACGCAGTATTTT.

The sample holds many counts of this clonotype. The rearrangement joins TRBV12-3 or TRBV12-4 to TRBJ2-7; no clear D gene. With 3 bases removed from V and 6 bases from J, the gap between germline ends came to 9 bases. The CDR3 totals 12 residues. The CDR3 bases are TGTGCCAGCAGTTTTAGTGGTCTCGAGCAGTACTTC. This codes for CASSFSGLEQYF.

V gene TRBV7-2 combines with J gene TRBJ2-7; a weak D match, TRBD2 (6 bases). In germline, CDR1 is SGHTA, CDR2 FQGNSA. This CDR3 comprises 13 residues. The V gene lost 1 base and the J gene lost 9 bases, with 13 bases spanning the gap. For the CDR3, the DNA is TGTGCCAGCAGCTTAGGACTAGGAGGGTGGCAGTACTTC. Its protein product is CASSLGLGGWQYF.

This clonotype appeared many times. The CDR3 protein is CSAREGESSYNEQFF. The DNA of the CDR3 is TGCAGTGCTAGAGAAGGGGAGAGCTCCTACAATGAGCAGTTCTTC. V and J are TRBV20-1 and TRBJ2-1, with D perhaps TRBD1 or TRBD2 (5 bases each). There are 15 residues in the CDR3. Trimming cost V 0 bases and J 0 bases, with 9 bases left between them. Germline V gives CDR1 DFQATT, CDR2 SNEGSKA (reference sequence).

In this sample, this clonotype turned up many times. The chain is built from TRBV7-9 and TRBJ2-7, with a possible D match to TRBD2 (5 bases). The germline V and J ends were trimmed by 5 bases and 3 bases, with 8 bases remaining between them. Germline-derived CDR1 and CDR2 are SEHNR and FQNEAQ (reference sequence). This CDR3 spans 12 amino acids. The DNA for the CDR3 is TGTGCCAGCAGCCCCGGGATCTACGAGCAGTACTTC. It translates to CASSPGIYEQYF.

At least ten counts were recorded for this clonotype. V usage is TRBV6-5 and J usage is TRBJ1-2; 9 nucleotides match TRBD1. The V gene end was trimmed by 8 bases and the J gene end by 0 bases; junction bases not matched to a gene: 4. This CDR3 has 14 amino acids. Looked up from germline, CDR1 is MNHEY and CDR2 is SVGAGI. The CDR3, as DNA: TGTGCCAGCTCACAGGGGGCATCTAACTATGGCTACACCTTC. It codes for CASSQGASNYGYTF.

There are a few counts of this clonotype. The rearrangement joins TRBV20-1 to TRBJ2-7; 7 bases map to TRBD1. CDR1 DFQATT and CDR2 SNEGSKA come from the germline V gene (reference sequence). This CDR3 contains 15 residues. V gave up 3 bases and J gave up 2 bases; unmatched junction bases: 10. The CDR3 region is CSASLPGQPTYEQYF. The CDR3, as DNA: TGCAGTGCTAGCCTACCGGGACAGCCAACCTACGAGCAGTACTTC.

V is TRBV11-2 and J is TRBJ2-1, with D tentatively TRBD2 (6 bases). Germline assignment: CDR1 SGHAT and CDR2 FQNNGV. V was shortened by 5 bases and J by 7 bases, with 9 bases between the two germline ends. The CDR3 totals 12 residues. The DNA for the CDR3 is TGTGCCAGCAGCCATAGCGGAAATGAGCAGTTCTTC. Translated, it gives CASSHSGNEQFF.

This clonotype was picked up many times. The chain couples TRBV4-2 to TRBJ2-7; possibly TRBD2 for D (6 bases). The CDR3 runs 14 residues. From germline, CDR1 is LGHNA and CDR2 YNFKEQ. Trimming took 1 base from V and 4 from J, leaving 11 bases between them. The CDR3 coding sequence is TGTGCCAGCAGCCAAGTAGGGGCGGGGTACGAGCAGTACTTC. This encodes CASSQVGAGYEQYF.